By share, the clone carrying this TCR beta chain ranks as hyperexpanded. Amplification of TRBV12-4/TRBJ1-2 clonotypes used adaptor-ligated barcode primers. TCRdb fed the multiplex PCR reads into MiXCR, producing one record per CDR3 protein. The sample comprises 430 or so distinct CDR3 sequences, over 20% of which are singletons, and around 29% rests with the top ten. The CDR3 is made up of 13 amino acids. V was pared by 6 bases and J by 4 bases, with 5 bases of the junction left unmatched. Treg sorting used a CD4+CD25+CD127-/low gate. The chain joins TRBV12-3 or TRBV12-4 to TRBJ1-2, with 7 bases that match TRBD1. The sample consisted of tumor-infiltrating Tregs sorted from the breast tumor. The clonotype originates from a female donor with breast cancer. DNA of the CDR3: TGTGCCAGCAGCCGGGACAGTGCCTATGGCTACACCTTC. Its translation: CASSRDSAYGYTF.